These 18 T cell receptor beta chains came from one sample sequenced in a study of CD8+CD57+ T cells in acquired aplastic anemia. Using genomic DNA as the template, TCR beta VDJ and CDR3 profiling was carried out. TCRdb processed the reads anew with MiXCR; each CDR3 protein has one entry. This sample yields 400,000 to 450,000 distinct CDR3 sequences, of which approximately 70% are seen a single time; less than 4% belongs to the top ten. The source material was sorted CD4+, CD8+, or CD8+CD57+ T cells (not recorded which) from PBMCs. The receptors originated from a human donor in good health, serving as a control.

The J gene is TRBJ2-2, the V gene TRBV20-1, with D unclear. Germline V gives CDR1 DFQATT, CDR2 SNEGSKA (reference sequence). The V end was cut by 5 bases, the J end by 8 bases, with 18 bases between. This CDR3 comprises 14 residues. This CDR3 reads CSARATVLRGELFF. The CDR3 coding sequence is TGCAGTGCTCGAGCGACCGTCCTACGAGGGGAGCTGTTTTTT.

This chain joins TRBV7-2 and TRBJ1-2; tentatively, D is TRBD1 (5 bases). This CDR3 contains 15 residues. In germline, CDR1 is SGHTA, CDR2 FQGNSA. V was clipped by 5 bases and J by 11 bases, with 24 bases between them. Here the CDR3 DNA reads TGTGCCAGCAGCGTCCCCCCGGGACCGGAATATTTTTACACCTTC. Translation: CASSVPPGPEYFYTF.

The rearrangement joins TRBV7-9 to TRBJ1-1; 8 bases map to TRBD1. The CDR3 is 14 residues long. Per germline, CDR1 SEHNR and CDR2 FQNEAQ (reference sequence). V shed 5 bases, J shed 0 bases, and the junction held 2 bases outside the gene matches. The CDR3 DNA reads TGTGCCAGCAGCATGGGACAGGTGAACACTGAAGCTTTCTTT. Protein sequence: CASSMGQVNTEAFF.

Turning to this clonotype: Because the CDR3 is missing its conserved closing phenylalanine or tryptophan, this is likely a read error. Because the CDR3's place on the DNA is in doubt, the DNA is left out and the CDR3 is given as listed by TCRdb. The chain recombines TRBV14 with TRBJ1-1. The germline gives CDR1 SGHDN, CDR2 FVKESK. Counting both end residues, the CDR3 totals 13 amino acids. Here the CDR3 reads CASSLVRREPGCL.

A few counts support this clonotype. The V call is TRBV19, the J call TRBJ1-5; D remains unclear. Trimming took off 5 bases at V and 3 bases at J, with 5 bases between the two ends. Germline-derived CDR1 and CDR2 are LNHDA and SQIVND (reference sequence). This CDR3 is built from 12 residues. The CDR3 is CASSAPNQPQHF. CDR3 sequence (DNA): TGTGCCAGTAGTGCCCCCAATCAGCCCCAGCATTTT.

V and J are TRBV6-5 and TRBJ1-2; the D gene is possibly TRBD1 (6 bases). Germline V CDR1 and CDR2: MNHEY, SVGAGI. V lost 0 bases and J lost 5, with 10 bases in between. This CDR3 is 14 amino acids long. DNA of the CDR3: TGTGCCAGCAGTTACTCGGGGGCGAGGTATGGCTACACCTTC. Translating gives CASSYSGARYGYTF.

The chain is built from TRBV7-2 and TRBJ1-1, with no clear D. V was shortened by 5 bases and J by 2 bases, with 18 bases between the two germline ends. The CDR3 has 16 amino acids. Germline CDR1 is SGHTA and CDR2 is FQGNSA. The CDR3 nucleotides read TGTGCCAGCAGCAGGGCCGGTATGGGAACAAACACTGAAGCTTTCTTT. Translating it yields CASSRAGMGTNTEAFF.

Only one count was recorded for this clonotype. The V call is TRBV20-1, the J call TRBJ2-7, with D unresolved. The CDR3 has 15 amino acids. Germline assignment: CDR1 DFQATT and CDR2 SNEGSKA (reference sequence). V lost 1 base and J lost 2, with 15 bases in between. CDR3 sequence (DNA): TGCAGTGCTAGAGTCTCGCATGGTACGCCCTACGAGCAGTACTTC. This gives the protein CSARVSHGTPYEQYF.

The rearrangement joins TRBV9 to TRBJ2-1; D is possibly TRBD1 (6 bases). Germline V gene lookup returns CDR1 SGDLS and CDR2 YYNGEE. CDR3 size: 15 residues. Trimming removed 0 bases from V and 13 bases from J, with 20 bases in between. CDR3 DNA: TGTGCCAGCAGCGTAGCCCCAGGGGCAGGGCAGCCCCAGTTCTTC. As protein: CASSVAPGAGQPQFF. Using reference TRBV9 and TRBJ2-1 for the parts outside the CDR3, the full variable domain is DSGVTQTPKHLITATGQRVTLRCSPRSGDLSVYWYQQSLDQGLQFLIQYYNGEERAKGNILERFSAQQFPDLHSELNLSSLELGDSALYFCASSVAPGAGQPQFFGPGTRLTVL.

This clonotype came up once. The chain recombines TRBV5-1 with TRBJ2-5; no definite D call. The CDR3 has 16 residues. With 0 bases removed from V and 5 bases from J, the gap between germline ends came to 17 bases. Germline CDR1 and CDR2: SGHRS and YFSETQ. CDR3 coding DNA: TGCGCCAGCAGCTTGGCCGGTAGGAATGCCTGGGAGACCCAGTACTTC. It codes for CASSLAGRNAWETQYF.

In this sample, this clonotype turned up a few times. This chain links TRBV29-1 with TRBJ2-7, with D hard to call. Per germline, CDR1 SQVTM and CDR2 ANQGSEA. Trimming shortened V by 1 base and J by 2 bases, and 3 bases separated the two germline ends. There are 11 residues in the CDR3. The CDR3 region is CSVEVAYEQYF. In DNA, the CDR3 is TGCAGCGTTGAAGTCGCCTACGAGCAGTACTTC.

The V call is TRBV7-2, the J call TRBJ1-1; 8 bases map to TRBD1. This CDR3 is built from 14 residues. V was clipped by 3 bases and J by 4 bases; unmatched bases: 4. Germline V gene sequence: CDR1 SGHTA, CDR2 FQGNSA. CDR3 in DNA: TGTGCCAGCAGCTTCGACAGGGGATTCACTGAAGCTTTCTTT. Its protein product is CASSFDRGFTEAFF.

A remark on this clonotype: A read error is likely, as this CDR3 ends without the conserved phenylalanine or tryptophan. The genes are TRBV24-1 and TRBJ1-5, with D uncertain. Looked up from germline, CDR1 is KGHDR and CDR2 is SFDVKD. CDR3 length: 15 residues. V gave up 3 bases and J gave up 7 bases, with 15 bases separating them. The CDR3 sequence is CATSDRLVGEQPQHL. In DNA, the CDR3 is TGTGCCACCAGTGATCGACTAGTTGGCGAGCAGCCCCAGCATCTT.

Comments on this clonotype: Compared with germline, one end of the junction differs, possibly owing to a read error. The CDR3 bases are TGCGCCAGCAGCCAAGATACCGGGACAACGGAAAAGACCGGGGAGCTGTTTTTT. Protein product: CASSQDTGTTEKTGELFF. V and J are TRBV7-2 and TRBJ2-2; TRBD1 might be the D (6 bases). The germline V gene encodes CDR1 SGHTA and CDR2 FQGNSA. The CDR3 sequence is 18 residues long.

This clonotype was seen once. A read error may account for a junction end that differs from germline. The V and J genes are TRBV5-1 and TRBJ2-5; no clear D gene. The CDR3 extends over 15 amino acids. Per the germline V gene, CDR1 is SGHRS and CDR2 is YFSETQ. CDR3 residues: CASSLAARNTETQYF. The CDR3 DNA reads as TGTGCCAGCAGCCTGGCGGCGCGGAACACAGAGACCCAGTACTTC.

This chain uses TRBV19 with TRBJ2-7, with 10 positions matching TRBD1. Trimming cost V 8 bases and J 6 bases; bases outside gene matches: 7. Germline V gives CDR1 LNHDA, CDR2 SQIVND (reference sequence). The CDR3 length is 13 residues. CDR3 sequence (DNA): TGTGCCAGTCCGGGACAGGGGCCACTCGAGCAGTACTTC. Residues: CASPGQGPLEQYF.

The chain employs TRBV10-3 and TRBJ1-1, with D uncertain. The CDR3 has 13 amino acids. Germline CDR1 ENHRY, CDR2 SYGVKD. Trimming removed 2 bases from V and 6 bases from J, with 10 bases in between. This CDR3 reads CAISEGPSAEAFF. The CDR3 DNA reads TGTGCCATCAGTGAGGGCCCAAGCGCTGAAGCTTTCTTT.

A remark on this clonotype: An end of the junction differs from the germline gene, which may be a read error. The chain carries TRBV2 and TRBJ1-3, with D uncertain. The CDR3 has 14 residues. Germline CDR1 and CDR2: SNHLY and FYNNEI. The CDR3 spells CASSQGLSTDTKYF. In DNA form, the CDR3 reads TGTGCCAGCAGTCAAGGACTGAGCACAGATACCAAATATTTT.